The T cell receptor (beta chain) under discussion was sequenced for a study of T-cell reconstitution after alpha-beta-depleted transplantation in children. A TCRbeta library incorporating unique molecular identifiers was prepared. TCRdb reanalysed the PCR reads using MiXCR and keeps one entry per CDR3 protein. Seen here are around 680,000 distinct CDR3 sequences, about 15% observed once, and the top ten hold 1.1%. The CDR3 extends over 13 amino acids. Trimming cost V 7 bases and J 2 bases, with 11 bases left between them. The germline gives CDR1 DFQATT, CDR2 SNEGSKA (reference sequence). In its sample, this clonotype was seen many times.

This specimen consisted of PBMCs from the stem cell graft donor, obtained from the stem cell graft. This rearrangement joins TRBV20-1 to TRBJ2-2; D may be TRBD1 (5 bases). This sequence was found in a human donor who donated a stem cell graft to a child with acute myeloid leukemia. The CDR3 spells CSVLDRNTGELFF. DNA for the CDR3: TGCAGTGTCCTCGACAGAAACACCGGGGAGCTGTTTTTT.